The 8 T cell receptor beta chains below all came from one sample that was sequenced in a study of blood T cell repertoires in COVID-19. The data were produced by immunoSEQ multiplex PCR, yet TCRdb's version contains in-frame clones alone and is incomplete. The table lists about 310,000 clones, around 87% of them singletons. The sample was peripheral blood. The receptors were sampled from a man in his fifties or sixties with active or convalescent COVID-19.

The rearrangement uses TRBV19 and TRBJ2-7; TRBD1 matches 8 bases. V shed 6 bases and J 4 bases; nucleotides not matched to a gene: 5. The germline V gene encodes CDR1 LNHDA and CDR2 SQIVND (reference sequence). The length of the CDR3 is 13 residues. This chain's CDR3 is CASSAGGRYEQYF. CDR3 DNA sequence: TGTGCCAGTAGCGCAGGGGGCAGGTACGAGCAGTACTTC.

In its sample, this clone was seen once. This chain's CDR3 is CASSYSKGGPGVTDTQYF. The CDR3 coding sequence is TGTGCCAGCAGTTACTCGAAGGGGGGGCCTGGTGTGACAGATACGCAGTATTTT. The V gene is TRBV6-2 or TRBV6-3, the J gene TRBJ2-3; tentative D call: TRBD2 (7 bases). The V and J ends lost 0 bases and 3 bases respectively, with 19 bases between them. This CDR3 is 18 amino acids long. Germline V gives CDR1 MNHEY, CDR2 SVGEGT.

The V gene is TRBV18, the J gene TRBJ1-5; D not resolved. Deletions cut 3 bases from V and 3 bases from J, with 9 bases between. The CDR3 covers 14 residues. Germline CDR1 is KGHSH and CDR2 is LQKENI. In DNA form, the CDR3 reads TGTGCCAGCTCACCGGAGGACGCCAATCAGCCCCAGCATTTT. Amino acids: CASSPEDANQPQHF.

The CDR3 DNA reads TGTGCCAGCAGTTCCCGGGCAGGGGTCTATCGTAATTCACCCCTCCACTTT. Its protein product is CASSSRAGVYRNSPLHF. The V gene is TRBV28, the J gene TRBJ1-6; possible D gene TRBD1, 6 bases. V was clipped by 4 bases and J by 6 bases, with 19 bases between them. CDR1 and CDR2 (germline): MDHEN, SYDVKM. This CDR3 comprises 17 residues.

V is TRBV28 and J is TRBJ1-3, with 8 nucleotides matching TRBD1. This CDR3 has 14 residues. V shed 4 bases, J shed 5 bases, and the junction held 4 bases outside the gene matches. Germline assignment: CDR1 MDHEN and CDR2 SYDVKM. The CDR3 DNA follows: TGTGCCAGCAGTTCCCGGACAGGGCGAAACACCATATATTTT. Its translation is CASSSRTGRNTIYF.

The V gene is TRBV7-9, the J gene TRBJ1-1; the match to TRBD1 covers 8 bases. Trimming took 5 bases from V and 9 from J; bases not matched to a gene: 11. Germline V lookup: CDR1 SEHNR, CDR2 FQNEAQ (reference sequence). The CDR3 runs 14 residues. The CDR3 here is CASSSGQGFTQAFF. Here the CDR3 DNA reads TGTGCCAGCAGCAGTGGACAGGGTTTTACCCAAGCTTTCTTT.

The V and J genes are TRBV25-1 and TRBJ1-6, with 9 bases aligning to TRBD1. The CDR3 is made up of 15 amino acids. In germline, CDR1 is MGHDK, CDR2 SYGVNS. Trimming removed 3 bases from V and 5 bases from J; junction bases left unmatched: 2. In DNA form, the CDR3 reads TGTGCCAGCAGTGAGAGGACAGGGGATAATTCACCCCTCCACTTT. Translated: CASSERTGDNSPLHF.

The chain uses TRBV5-1 and TRBJ2-3; 12 bases map to TRBD2. The ends lost 7 bases at V and 0 bases at J; junction bases unmatched: 6. The CDR3 has 16 residues. Germline V gene lookup returns CDR1 SGHRS and CDR2 YFSETQ. The CDR3 region has the DNA TGCGCCAGCCGGCGGACTAGCGGGGTTAGCACAGATACGCAGTATTTT. Translating it yields CASRRTSGVSTDTQYF.